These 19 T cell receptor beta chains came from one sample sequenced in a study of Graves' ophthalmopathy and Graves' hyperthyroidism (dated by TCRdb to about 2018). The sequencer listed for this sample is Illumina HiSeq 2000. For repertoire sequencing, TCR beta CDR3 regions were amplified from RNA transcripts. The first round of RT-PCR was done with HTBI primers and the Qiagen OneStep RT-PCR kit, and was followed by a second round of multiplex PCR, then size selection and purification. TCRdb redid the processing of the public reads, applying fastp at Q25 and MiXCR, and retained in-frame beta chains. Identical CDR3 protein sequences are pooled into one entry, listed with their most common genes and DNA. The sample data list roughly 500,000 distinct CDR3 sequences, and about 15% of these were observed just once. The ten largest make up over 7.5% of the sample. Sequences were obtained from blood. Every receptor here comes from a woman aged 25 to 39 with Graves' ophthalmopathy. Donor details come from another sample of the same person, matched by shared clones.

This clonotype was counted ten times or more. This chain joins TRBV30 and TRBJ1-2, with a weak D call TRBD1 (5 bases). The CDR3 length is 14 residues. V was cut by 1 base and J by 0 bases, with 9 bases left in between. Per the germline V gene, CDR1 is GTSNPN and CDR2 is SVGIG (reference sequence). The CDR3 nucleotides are TGTGCCTGGAGTGCCGGGGGACCTAACTATGGCTACACCTTC. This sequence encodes CAWSAGGPNYGYTF.

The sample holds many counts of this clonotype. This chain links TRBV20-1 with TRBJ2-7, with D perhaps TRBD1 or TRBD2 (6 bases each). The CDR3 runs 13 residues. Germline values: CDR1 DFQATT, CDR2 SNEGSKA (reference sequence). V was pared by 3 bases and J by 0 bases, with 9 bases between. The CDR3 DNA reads TGCAGTGCTAGCGGGGGCCGCTCCTACGAGCAGTACTTC. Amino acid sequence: CSASGGRSYEQYF.

CDR3 amino acids: CSARDLRAATRETQYF. CDR3 sequence (DNA): TGCAGTGCTAGAGATCTGCGGGCAGCCACAAGAGAGACCCAGTACTTC. This chain links TRBV20-1 with TRBJ2-5, with D possibly matching TRBD2 (5 bases). Per germline, CDR1 DFQATT and CDR2 SNEGSKA (reference sequence). CDR3 length: 16 residues. V was cut by 0 bases and J by 4 bases, with 18 bases left in between.

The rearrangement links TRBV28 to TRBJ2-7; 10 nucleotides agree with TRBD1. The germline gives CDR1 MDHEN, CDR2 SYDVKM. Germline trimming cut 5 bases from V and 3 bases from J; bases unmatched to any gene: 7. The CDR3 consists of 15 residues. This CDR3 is CASSPGTGENYEQYF. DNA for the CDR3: TGTGCCAGCAGTCCCGGGACAGGGGAAAACTACGAGCAGTACTTC.

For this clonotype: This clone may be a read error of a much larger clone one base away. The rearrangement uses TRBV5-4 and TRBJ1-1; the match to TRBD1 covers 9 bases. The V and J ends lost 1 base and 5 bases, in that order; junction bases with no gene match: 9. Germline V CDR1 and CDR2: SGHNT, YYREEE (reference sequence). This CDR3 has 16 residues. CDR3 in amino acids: CASSLKLGQGKTEAFF. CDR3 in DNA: TGTGCCAGCAGCTTGAAGTTGGGACAGGGAAAGACTGAAGCTTTCTTT. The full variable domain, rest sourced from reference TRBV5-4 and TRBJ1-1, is ETGVTQSPTHLIKTRGQQVTLRCSSQSGHNTVSWYQQALGQGPQFIFQYYREEENGRGNFPPRFSGLQFPNYSSELNVNALELDDSALYLCASSLKLGQGKTEAFFGQGTRLTVV.

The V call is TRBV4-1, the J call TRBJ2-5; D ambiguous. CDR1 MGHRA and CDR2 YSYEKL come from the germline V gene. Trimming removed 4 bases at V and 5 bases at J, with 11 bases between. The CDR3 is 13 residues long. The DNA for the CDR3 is TGCGCCAGCAGCCTCTCGCAACGGGAGACCCAGTACTTC. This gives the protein CASSLSQRETQYF.

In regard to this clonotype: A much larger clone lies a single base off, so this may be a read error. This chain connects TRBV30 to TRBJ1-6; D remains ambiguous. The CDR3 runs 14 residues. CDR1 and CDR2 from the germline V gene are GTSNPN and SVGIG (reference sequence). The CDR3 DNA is TGTGCCTGGAGCGAGGATGCATATAATTCACACCTCCACTTT. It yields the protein CAWSEDAYNSHLHF.

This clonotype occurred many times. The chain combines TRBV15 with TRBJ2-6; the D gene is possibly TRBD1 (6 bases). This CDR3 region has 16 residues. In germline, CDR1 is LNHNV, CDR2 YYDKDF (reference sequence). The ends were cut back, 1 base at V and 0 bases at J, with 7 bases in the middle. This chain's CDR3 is CATSRGDTSGANVLTF. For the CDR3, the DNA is TGTGCCACCAGCAGAGGGGACACCTCTGGGGCCAACGTCCTGACTTTC.

DNA of the CDR3: TGTGCCAGTAGTATACGTCCGGGGGACAGGGGGCGAACCGGGGAGCTGTTTTTT. Protein: CASSIRPGDRGRTGELFF. The V and J genes are TRBV19 and TRBJ2-2; 12 nucleotides agree with TRBD1. Germline CDR1 and CDR2: LNHDA and SQIVND (reference sequence). V shed 2 bases and J 5 bases; nucleotides not matched to a gene: 9. This CDR3 is built from 18 residues.

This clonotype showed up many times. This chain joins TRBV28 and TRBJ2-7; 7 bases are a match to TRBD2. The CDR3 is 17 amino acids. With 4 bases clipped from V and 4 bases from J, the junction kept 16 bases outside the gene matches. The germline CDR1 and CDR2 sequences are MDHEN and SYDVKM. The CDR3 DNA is TGTGCCAGCAGTTCGAACCGGGACTATGGAAAGGGTTACGAGCAGTACTTC. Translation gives CASSSNRDYGKGYEQYF.

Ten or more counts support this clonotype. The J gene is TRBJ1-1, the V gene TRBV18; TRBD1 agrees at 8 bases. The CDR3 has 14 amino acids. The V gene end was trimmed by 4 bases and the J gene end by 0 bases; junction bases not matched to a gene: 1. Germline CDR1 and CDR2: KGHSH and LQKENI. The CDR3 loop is CASSHRGMNTEAFF. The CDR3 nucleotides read TGTGCCAGCTCACACAGGGGGATGAACACTGAAGCTTTCTTT.

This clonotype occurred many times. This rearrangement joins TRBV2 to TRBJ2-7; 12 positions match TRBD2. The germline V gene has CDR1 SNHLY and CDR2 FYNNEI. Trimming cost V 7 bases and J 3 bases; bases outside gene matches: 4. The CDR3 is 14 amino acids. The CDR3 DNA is TGTGCCAGCATCCGGACTAGCGGGGTCTACGAGCAGTACTTC. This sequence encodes CASIRTSGVYEQYF.

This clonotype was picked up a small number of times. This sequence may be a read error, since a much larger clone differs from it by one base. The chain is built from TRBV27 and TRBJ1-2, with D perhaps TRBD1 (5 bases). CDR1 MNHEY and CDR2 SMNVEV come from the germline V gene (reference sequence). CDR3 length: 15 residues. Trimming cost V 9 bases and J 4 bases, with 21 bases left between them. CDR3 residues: CASQPQGRGGYGYTF. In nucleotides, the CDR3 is TGTGCCAGTCAACCTCAGGGACGGGGGGGCTATGGCTACACCTTC.

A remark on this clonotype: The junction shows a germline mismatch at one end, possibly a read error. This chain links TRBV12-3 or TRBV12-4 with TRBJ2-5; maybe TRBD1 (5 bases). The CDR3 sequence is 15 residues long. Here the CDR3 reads CASSLRTTEQETKYF. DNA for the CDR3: TGTGCCAGCAGTTTAAGGACAACAGAACAAGAGACCAAGTACTTC.

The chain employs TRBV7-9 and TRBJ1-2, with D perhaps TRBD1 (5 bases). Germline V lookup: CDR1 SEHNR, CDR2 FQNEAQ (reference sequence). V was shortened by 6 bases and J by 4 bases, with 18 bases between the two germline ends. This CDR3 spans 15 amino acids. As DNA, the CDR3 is TGTGCCAGCAGTGCTGGTACCCAGGGCGGCTATGGCTACACCTTC. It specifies CASSAGTQGGYGYTF.

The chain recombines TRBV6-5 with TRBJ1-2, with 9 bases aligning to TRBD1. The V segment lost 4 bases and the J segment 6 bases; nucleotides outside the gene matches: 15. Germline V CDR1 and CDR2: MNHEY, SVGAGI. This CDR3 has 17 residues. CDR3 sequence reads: CASSSVARTGAIHGYTF. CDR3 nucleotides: TGTGCCAGCAGTTCCGTCGCCAGGACAGGGGCGATACATGGCTACACCTTC.

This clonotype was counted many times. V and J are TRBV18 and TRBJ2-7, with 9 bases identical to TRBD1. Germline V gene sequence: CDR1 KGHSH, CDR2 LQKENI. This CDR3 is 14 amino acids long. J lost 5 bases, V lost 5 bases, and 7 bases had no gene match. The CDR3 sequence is CASSVYRGRDEQYF. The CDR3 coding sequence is TGTGCCAGCTCAGTTTACAGGGGGCGCGACGAGCAGTACTTC.

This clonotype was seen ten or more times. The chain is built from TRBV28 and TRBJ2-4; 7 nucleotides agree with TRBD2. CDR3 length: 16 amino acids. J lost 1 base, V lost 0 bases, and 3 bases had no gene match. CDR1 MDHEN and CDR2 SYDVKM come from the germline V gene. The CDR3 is CASSLWGEGAKNIQYF. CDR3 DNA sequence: TGTGCCAGCAGTTTATGGGGGGAGGGGGCCAAAAACATTCAGTACTTC. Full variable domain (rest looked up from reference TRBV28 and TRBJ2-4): DVKVTQSSRYLVKRTGEKVFLECVQDMDHENMFWYRQDPGLGLRLIYFSYDVKMKEKGDIPEGYSVSREKKERFSLILESASTNQTSMYLCASSLWGEGAKNIQYFGAGTRLSVL.

The CDR3 region is CASSMGLRARQPQHF. The CDR3 nucleotides are TGTGCCAGTAGTATGGGTCTCAGGGCCCGTCAGCCCCAGCATTTT. This chain links TRBV19 with TRBJ1-5; a possible D gene is TRBD1 (5 bases). V gave up 3 bases and J gave up 6 bases, with 15 bases separating them. The CDR3 is made up of 15 amino acids. Per the germline V gene, CDR1 is LNHDA and CDR2 is SQIVND (reference sequence).